This T cell receptor (beta chain) was found in a study of T cells in Graves' hyperthyroidism and ophthalmopathy. Whole-study results and caveats: Classification by a 13 V-J model distinguished ophthalmopathy from stable hyperthyroidism.

For Graves' hyperthyroidism to be stable, ophthalmopathy could not progress within 18 months. Germline loops: CDR1 KGHDR, CDR2 SFDVKD. The CDR3 covers 16 residues. V dropped 3 bases and J dropped 2 bases, with 13 bases sitting between them. Amplification targeted TCR beta CDR3 regions from RNA transcripts. The HTBI primer set served for first-round RT-PCR of the TCR CDR3. TCRdb independently ran MiXCR on the multiplex PCR reads; one entry per CDR3 protein. The sample includes around 440,000 distinct CDR3 sequences, around 16% of them seen just once. This clonotype was detected many times. Antigen: not known.

The sample consisted of blood. The sequence derives from a woman in her late teens or twenties with Graves' hyperthyroidism. This chain uses TRBV24-1 with TRBJ2-1; no clear D gene. DNA of the CDR3: TGTGCCACCAGTGATCAGGACGGGCAAACCTACAATGAGCAGTTCTTC. This translates into CATSDQDGQTYNEQFF.